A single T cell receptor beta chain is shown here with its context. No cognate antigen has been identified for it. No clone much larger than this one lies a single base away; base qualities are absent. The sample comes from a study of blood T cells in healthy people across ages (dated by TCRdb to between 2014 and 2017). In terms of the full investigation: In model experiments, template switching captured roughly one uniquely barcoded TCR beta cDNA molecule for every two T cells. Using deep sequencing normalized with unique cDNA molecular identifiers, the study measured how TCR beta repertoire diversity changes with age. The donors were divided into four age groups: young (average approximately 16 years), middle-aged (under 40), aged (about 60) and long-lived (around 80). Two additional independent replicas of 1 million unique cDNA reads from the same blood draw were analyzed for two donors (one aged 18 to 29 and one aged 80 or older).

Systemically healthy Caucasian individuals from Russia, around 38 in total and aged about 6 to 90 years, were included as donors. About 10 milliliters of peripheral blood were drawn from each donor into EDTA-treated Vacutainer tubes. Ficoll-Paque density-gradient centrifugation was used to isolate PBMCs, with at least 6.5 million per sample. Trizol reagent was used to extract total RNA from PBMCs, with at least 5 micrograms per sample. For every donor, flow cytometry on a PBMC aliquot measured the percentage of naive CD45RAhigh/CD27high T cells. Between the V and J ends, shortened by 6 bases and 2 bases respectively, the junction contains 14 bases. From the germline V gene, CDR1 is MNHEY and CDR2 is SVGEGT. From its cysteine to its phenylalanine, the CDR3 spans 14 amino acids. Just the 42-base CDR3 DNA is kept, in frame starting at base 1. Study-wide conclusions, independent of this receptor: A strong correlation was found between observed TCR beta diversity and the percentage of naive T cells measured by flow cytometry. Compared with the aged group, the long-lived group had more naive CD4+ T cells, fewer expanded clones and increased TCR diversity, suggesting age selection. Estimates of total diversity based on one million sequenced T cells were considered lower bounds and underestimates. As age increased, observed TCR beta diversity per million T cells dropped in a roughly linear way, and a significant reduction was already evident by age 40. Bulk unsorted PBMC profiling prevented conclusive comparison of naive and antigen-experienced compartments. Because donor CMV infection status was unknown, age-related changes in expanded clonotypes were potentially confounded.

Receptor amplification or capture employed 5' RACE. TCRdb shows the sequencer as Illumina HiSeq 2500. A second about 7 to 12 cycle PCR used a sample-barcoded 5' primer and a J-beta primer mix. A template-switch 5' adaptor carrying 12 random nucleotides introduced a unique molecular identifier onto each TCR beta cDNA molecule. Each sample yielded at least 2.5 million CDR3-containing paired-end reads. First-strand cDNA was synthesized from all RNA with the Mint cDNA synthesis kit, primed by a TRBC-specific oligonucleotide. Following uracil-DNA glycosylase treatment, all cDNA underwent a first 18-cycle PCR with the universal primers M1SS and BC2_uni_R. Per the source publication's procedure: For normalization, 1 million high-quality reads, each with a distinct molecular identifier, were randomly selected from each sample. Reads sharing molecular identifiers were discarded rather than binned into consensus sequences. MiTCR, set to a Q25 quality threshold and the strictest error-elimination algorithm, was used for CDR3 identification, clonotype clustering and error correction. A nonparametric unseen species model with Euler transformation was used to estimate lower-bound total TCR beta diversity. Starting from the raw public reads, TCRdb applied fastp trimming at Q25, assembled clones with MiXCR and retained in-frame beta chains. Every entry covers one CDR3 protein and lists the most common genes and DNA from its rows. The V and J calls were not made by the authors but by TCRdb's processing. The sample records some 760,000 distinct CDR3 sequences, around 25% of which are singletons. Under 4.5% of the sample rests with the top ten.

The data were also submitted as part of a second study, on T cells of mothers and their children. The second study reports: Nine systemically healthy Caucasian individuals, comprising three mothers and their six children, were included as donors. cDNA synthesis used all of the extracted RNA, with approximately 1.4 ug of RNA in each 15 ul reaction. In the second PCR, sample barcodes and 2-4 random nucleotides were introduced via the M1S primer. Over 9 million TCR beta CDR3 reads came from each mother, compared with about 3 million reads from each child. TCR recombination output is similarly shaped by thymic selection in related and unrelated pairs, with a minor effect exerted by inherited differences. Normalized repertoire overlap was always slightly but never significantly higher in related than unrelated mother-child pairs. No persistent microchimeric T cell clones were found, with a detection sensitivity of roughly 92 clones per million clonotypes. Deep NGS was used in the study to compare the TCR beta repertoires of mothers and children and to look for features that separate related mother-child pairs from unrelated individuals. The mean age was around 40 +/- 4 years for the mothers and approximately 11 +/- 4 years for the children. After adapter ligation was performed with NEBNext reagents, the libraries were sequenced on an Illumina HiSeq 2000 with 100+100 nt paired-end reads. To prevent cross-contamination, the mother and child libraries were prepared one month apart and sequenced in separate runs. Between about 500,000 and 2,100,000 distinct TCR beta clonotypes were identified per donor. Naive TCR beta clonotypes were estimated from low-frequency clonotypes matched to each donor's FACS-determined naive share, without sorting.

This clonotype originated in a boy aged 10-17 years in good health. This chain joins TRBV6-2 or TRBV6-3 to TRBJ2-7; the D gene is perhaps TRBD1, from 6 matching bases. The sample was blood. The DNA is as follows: TGTGCCAGCAGGACGCTCCGGGACACCTACGAGCAGTACTTC. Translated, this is CASRTLRDTYEQYF.